This T cell receptor beta chain was recovered during a study of blood T cell repertoires in COVID-19. For the study at large: The United States, Italy and Spain were the sources of the acute and convalescent COVID-19 samples.

This clone has a single count. Germline lookup yields CDR1 ENHRY and CDR2 SYGVKD. V shed 0 bases and J shed 4 bases, with 12 bases lying between them. The CDR3 has 15 residues. In the source study's methods: Estimates of nucleated cell counts were drawn from the amplification of reference gene primers. Clones were read by immunoSEQ multiplex PCR, and TCRdb kept only the in-frame ones, dropping some. V, J and clone size are those of that table, while D and trimming were read from the DNA. This sample carries some 190,000 clones, around nine tenths of them seen once, and the ten largest clones take 6.2%.

J is TRBJ2-5 and V is TRBV10-3, with D maybe TRBD2 (6 bases). The sequence came from a woman in her thirties or forties who had recovered from COVID-19. Sequencing was done on a sample of peripheral blood. The CDR3 region has the DNA TGTGCCATCAGTGAGTCAGTAACAGCGGGAGAGACCCAGTACTTC. It is translated as CAISESVTAGETQYF.